This entry features one T cell receptor beta chain sequence. Its antigen is as yet unknown. The TCR beta library used iRepertoire HTBI primers with Arm-PCR amplification of CDR3. TCRdb redid the calling of the multiplex PCR reads with MiXCR, one entry per CDR3 protein. Altogether 450,000 to 600,000 distinct CDR3 sequences are present, 15% to 20% being singletons, with the ten largest covering 10% to 15%. This entry comes from a study of regulatory T cells in long-lasting Graves disease. Overall study results and limits: The TCR repertoire of persistent Graves' patients was less diverse than that of newly diagnosed ones. Persistent disease showed a preference for TRBV28, TRBJ1-2 and TRBJ2-5.

Time point denoted: newly diagnosed GD, antithyroid drugs for less than 3 months. After RNA was extracted from PBMCs, the TCR library was made from it. This CDR3 region has 14 residues. Looked up from germline, CDR1 is SQVTM and CDR2 is ANQGSEA. Deletions cut 8 bases from V and 0 bases from J, with 15 bases between. The same data also went into a second study, on T cells in Graves' hyperthyroidism and ophthalmopathy.

This chain connects TRBV29-1 to TRBJ2-3; D uncertain. The sample was peripheral blood mononuclear cells (PBMCs), taken at new diagnosis, from a patient treated with antithyroid drugs. This TCR was recovered from a man aged 40-50 years with Graves disease. As DNA, the CDR3 is TGCAGCTCCAATTATCCAACTAGCACAGATACGCAGTATTTT. Residues: CSSNYPTSTDTQYF.